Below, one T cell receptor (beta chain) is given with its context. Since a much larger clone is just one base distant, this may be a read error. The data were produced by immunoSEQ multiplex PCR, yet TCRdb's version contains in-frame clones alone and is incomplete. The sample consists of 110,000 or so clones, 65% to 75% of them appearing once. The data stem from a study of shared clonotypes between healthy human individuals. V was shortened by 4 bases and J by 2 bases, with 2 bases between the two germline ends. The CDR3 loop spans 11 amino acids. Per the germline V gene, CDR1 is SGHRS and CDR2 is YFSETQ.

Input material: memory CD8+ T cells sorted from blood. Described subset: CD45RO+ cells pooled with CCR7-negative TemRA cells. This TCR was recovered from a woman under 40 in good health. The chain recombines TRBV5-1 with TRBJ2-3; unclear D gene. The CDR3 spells CASSNTDTQYF. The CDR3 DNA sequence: TGCGCCAGCAGCAACACAGATACGCAGTATTTT.